This T cell receptor (beta chain) was sequenced in a study of blood T cell repertoires in COVID-19. Across the whole study: PBMCs, B-cell-depleted T cells, or T cells were the source of the cDNA or gDNA that made up the material.

This CDR3 spans 13 amino acids. The ends lost 6 bases at V and 8 bases at J; junction bases unmatched: 8. CDR1 LGHNT and CDR2 FRNRAP come from the germline V gene. Here immunoSEQ multiplex PCR was the method, and the copy in TCRdb shows in-frame clones only, minus some. The profile shows about 180,000 clones, approximately 90% of them singletons. Sequenced input: peripheral blood. The rearrangement uses TRBV12-5 and TRBJ1-2; the match to TRBD1 covers 8 bases. This TCR was sampled from a woman in her 30s with acute or convalescent COVID-19. The CDR3 loop is CASGNYDRGGYTF. The CDR3 nucleotides read TGTGCTAGTGGCAACTACGACAGGGGAGGCTACACCTTC.